A single sample gave rise to the 10 T cell receptor beta chains below, sequenced in a study of cytomegalovirus exposure and HLA in healthy donors. The PCR made use of 60 Vbeta and 13 Jbeta primers. Method: immunoSEQ multiplex PCR; TCRdb's copy keeps in-frame clones and lacks some. The table has some 140,000 clones, around 79% seen once. The sample consisted of PBMCs. The receptors stem from a man aged 18 to 29 in good health and CMV-seronegative.

The chain joins TRBV9 to TRBJ1-2; D is undetermined. This CDR3 has 15 amino acids. Germline CDR1 is SGDLS and CDR2 is YYNGEE. Deletions cut 0 bases from V and 2 bases from J, with 11 bases between. This CDR3 is CASSVVTTGNYGYTF. The CDR3 nucleotides are TGTGCCAGCAGCGTAGTGACTACGGGGAACTATGGCTACACCTTC.

Of note for this clone: A junction end diverges from the germline sequence, so it may reflect a read error. This rearrangement joins TRBV7-9 to TRBJ2-7; TRBD1 matches at 7 bases. CDR1 is SEHNR and CDR2 is FQNEAQ in the germline V gene (reference sequence). The CDR3 runs to 15 residues. The CDR3, as DNA: TGTTCCAGCAGCTTAGCAACAGGGGCCTTCTACGAGCAGTACTTC. This translates into CSSSLATGAFYEQYF.

In the case of this clone: One end of the junction is discordant with germline, which a read error may explain. The chain couples TRBV7-9 to TRBJ2-2, with D tentatively TRBD1 (6 bases). The germline V gene encodes CDR1 SEHNR and CDR2 FQNEAQ (reference sequence). The CDR3 runs 15 residues. In nucleotides, the CDR3 is TGTTCCAGCAGCTCCTCGACAGGGAACACCGGGGAGCTGTTTTTT. Translating it yields CSSSSSTGNTGELFF.

This clone came up a few times. The gene calls are TRBV6-1 and TRBJ2-7; 7 nucleotides line up with TRBD2. The CDR3 sequence is 14 residues long. Germline CDR1 and CDR2: MNHNS and SASEGT. Trimming cost V 6 bases and J 3 bases; bases outside gene matches: 8. The CDR3 DNA sequence: TGTGCCAGCAGGGGGAGCGGGACCTACTACGAGCAGTACTTC. Translating it yields CASRGSGTYYEQYF.

The J gene is TRBJ2-3, the V gene TRBV27; 11 nucleotides align to TRBD1. The CDR3 covers 16 residues. From germline, CDR1 is MNHEY and CDR2 SMNVEV (reference sequence). With V trimmed by 5 bases and J by 7 bases, 11 bases remained unmatched. The CDR3 here is CASSPTVGTGGNTQYF. The DNA for the CDR3 is TGTGCCAGCAGTCCTACAGTCGGGACAGGGGGTAATACGCAGTATTTT.

The sample holds one count of this clone. Other DNA sequences in this specimen translate into the identical CDR3. The chain is built from TRBV6-6 and TRBJ1-1; D not resolved. The germline V gene has CDR1 MNHNY and CDR2 SVGAGI (reference sequence). V was shortened by 7 bases and J by 5 bases, with 11 bases between the two germline ends. The CDR3 is made up of 12 amino acids. The CDR3 nucleotides read TGTGCCAGCAAGGATCGGGGTACTGAAGCTTTCTTT. Translated, it gives CASKDRGTEAFF.

The genes are TRBV6-4 and TRBJ1-2; tentative D call: TRBD1 (5 bases). The CDR3 consists of 14 residues. Trimming took 0 bases from V and 4 from J, leaving 9 bases between them. Germline values: CDR1 MRHNA, CDR2 SNTAGT. The DNA of the CDR3 is TGTGCCAGCAGTGACTCCCGGGGGATCTATGGCTACACCTTC. This encodes CASSDSRGIYGYTF.

A single count supports this clone. This chain connects TRBV19 to TRBJ1-1; D unclear. Germline V gene lookup returns CDR1 LNHDA and CDR2 SQIVND (reference sequence). V lost 6 bases, J lost 5 bases, and 13 bases lay in between. This CDR3 is built from 13 residues. CDR3 in DNA: TGTGCCAGTAGCCGTGGAGCTCTGACTGAAGCTTTCTTT. Its protein product is CASSRGALTEAFF.

As to this clone: At one end the junction does not follow the germline gene, possibly because of a read error. This chain joins TRBV30 and TRBJ2-7, with 7 positions matching TRBD1. The CDR3 contains 14 residues. Germline V gives CDR1 GTSNPN, CDR2 SVGIG (reference sequence). In DNA form, the CDR3 reads TGTGCCTGGAGTGTAGCCCCGGTCGTATCGGGACAGAGCTTC. This codes for CAWSVAPVVSGQSF.

V and J are TRBV14 and TRBJ2-5; 7 bases align to TRBD1. Germline CDR1 reads SGHDN; CDR2 reads FVKESK. V was pared by 4 bases and J by 5 bases, with 7 bases of the junction left unmatched. The CDR3 is 14 amino acids. The CDR3 DNA follows: TGTGCCAGCAGCCCAAACAGGGGTCTGGAGACCCAGTACTTC. Encoded protein: CASSPNRGLETQYF.